This TCR beta chain was recovered during a study of blood T cell repertoires in COVID-19. From germline, CDR1 is LGHDT and CDR2 YNNKEL (reference sequence). This CDR3 has 14 amino acids. After removal of 4 bases from V and 2 bases from J, the junction contained 5 bases not matched to a gene. Some clones are missing from TCRdb's copy, which holds only in-frame ones; the method was immunoSEQ multiplex PCR. Of around 260,000 clones detected, 83% appear once; the ten largest clones hold around 4.5%. The chain combines TRBV3-1 (or the pseudogene TRBV3-2) with TRBJ2-7, with TRBD2 matching 7 bases. The sequence was collected from a man between 60 and 75 years old who had recovered from COVID-19. The sample was peripheral blood. Here the CDR3 DNA reads TGTGCCAGCAGCCTGGGAGGGATCCCCTACGAGCAGTACTTC. Its translation is CASSLGGIPYEQYF.